This TCR beta chain emerged from a study of cytomegalovirus exposure and HLA in healthy donors. Findings of the study overall: Later analysis associated a missense DCLRE1C variant with TCR beta V- and J-gene trimming. The study recorded 150 to 200 TCR beta chains that were cytomegalovirus-associated.

V lost 2 bases, J lost 2 bases, and 7 bases stayed unmatched. The germline CDR1 and CDR2 sequences are KGHSH and LQKENI. The CDR3 loop spans 16 amino acids. About this clone: Its target is unknown.

Researchers ran the PCR with 60 Vbeta and 13 Jbeta primers. Assay: immunoSEQ multiplex PCR; the TCRdb copy retains only in-frame clones and omits some. In the table there are about 130,000 clones, over 60% of which are singletons. The specimen sequenced was PBMCs. The chain has TRBV18 and TRBJ2-7; 9 bases line up with TRBD2. This TCR derives from a man in his forties in good health and CMV-seronegative. CDR3 protein: CASSPWASGNTYEQYF. The CDR3 nucleotides read TGTGCCAGCTCACCATGGGCTAGCGGGAACACCTACGAGCAGTACTTC.